This TCR beta chain was sequenced in a study of Ad26.COV2.S vaccination and SARS-CoV-2 variants (dated by TCRdb to the early 2020s). With respect to the entire study: Vaccine-arm donors came from COV1001, a multicentre, randomized, double-blind, placebo-controlled phase I-IIa trial of Ad26.COV2.S in healthy adults. Participants in the trial were split at random into five groups of five each, receiving low-dose or high-dose Ad26.COV2.S once or twice, or else placebo on both occasions. TCRbeta repertoire sequencing was used to assess the specificity and breadth of SARS-CoV-2-reactive T cell receptors after Ad26.COV2.S vaccination. The TCR-sequenced set comprised about 30 samples: approximately 19 Ad26.COV2.S vaccine recipients, 5 placebo recipients and 8 SARS-CoV-2 convalescent individuals. Ad26.COV2.S was administered intramuscularly at 5 x 10^10 or 1 x 10^11 viral particles, either as a single shot or as two shots given 56 days apart. Blinding of investigators to trial group allocation was maintained during experiments and outcome assessment. Points the paper makes about the study in general: Comparing responses between vaccine doses or regimens was not something the study was powered to do. Comparable non-spike TCR breadth was observed between vaccine and placebo recipients, consistent with only spike being contained in the vaccine. Higher spike-specific TCR breadth was observed in Ad26.COV2.S recipients than in placebo recipients (P = 0.0014). After vaccination, substantial breadth of spike-specific CD8+ and CD4+ T cell responses was reported. It was noted by the authors that total T cell responses may have been underestimated by the TCR breadth and depth analyses.

Here V drops 1 base and J drops 3 bases, and the junction holds 3 bases not matched to any gene. The CDR1 and CDR2 encoded by the germline V gene (reference sequence) are SGHNT and YYREEE. CDR3 length: 15 amino acids, cysteine to phenylalanine. The DNA shown is the 45-base CDR3, in frame from base 1. The treatment or condition label for this specimen denotes: 15 to 20 received Ad26.COV2.S at low or high dose, single or two shots; a few received placebo; per-sample allocation not given. Repertoires of vaccine and placebo recipients were sequenced from samples taken on day 63 after the first injection. Between 29 July and 7 August 2020, Cohort 1b enrolled around 25 adults aged 18-55 years at one site in Boston, USA. As a vaccine, Ad26.COV2.S was a replication-incompetent adenovirus type 26 vector that expressed a prefusion-stabilized SARS-CoV-2 spike protein derived from the original Wuhan strain.

The immunoSEQ Assay was the method used to sequence TCRbeta CDR3 regions. After extraction, genomic DNA underwent amplification by bias-controlled multiplex PCR, followed by high-throughput sequencing. As for how the authors treated the data: To quantify the absolute abundance of each unique TCRbeta CDR3 region, sequences were collapsed and filtered. Usable DNA was measured by amplifying reference genes present in all nucleated cells, and TCRbeta template counts were normalized to that usable DNA to estimate T cell fraction. Repertoire TCRs were annotated as SARS-CoV-2-specific when V gene, CDR3 amino acid sequence and J gene were exactly matched to a known reactive TCR set. MIRA supplied the reference SARS-CoV-2 TCR set, which was filtered for enrichment in COVID-19-positive ImmuneCODE repertoires so that public or cross-reactive TCRs were removed. Drawing on the MIRA antigens, annotated TCRs were analysed further at the level of specific ORF or position within ORF. Depth was the summed frequency of annotated unique rearrangements, while breadth was defined as annotated unique rearrangements over total unique productive rearrangements. Two-sided Wilcoxon rank-sum tests were applied when comparing TCR breadth between groups. The table comes from immuneACCESS by way of TCRdb, which keeps in-frame sequences with V and J called. Part of the clones is missing from these tables; in studies checked, under half for an unresolved V gene and the rest for unknown reasons. From that table come the V and J calls and clone size; the DNA was used to work out D and trimming. The sample includes roughly 320,000 clones, with around four fifths observed a single time. Together, the top ten hold 2% to 2.5% of the sample.

Turning to this clone: Its antigen is not yet known. Base-call qualities are not available, and no considerably larger clone is one nucleotide away.

This receptor was identified in a person between 18 and 65 years old who received the Ad26.COV2.S COVID-19 vaccine or a placebo. The chain employs TRBV5-4 and TRBJ2-1; TRBD2 agrees with 8 junctional bases. Sequenced material: peripheral blood, taken in a trial of Ad26.COV2.S vaccine versus placebo. This receptor has the CDR3 CASSLSSGSYNEQFF. The sequenced DNA is TGTGCCAGCAGCTTGTCCAGCGGGAGCTACAATGAGCAGTTCTTC.